This is a list of T cell receptor beta chains from one sample in a study of Ad26.COV2.S vaccination and SARS-CoV-2 variants. Profiling relied on immunoSEQ multiplex PCR, and the TCRdb table lists in-frame clones only, not all of them. The sample carries under 95,000 clones, 82% recorded once. The sequenced sample was peripheral blood, obtained after recovery from COVID-19. These TCRs come from a human donor who had recovered from COVID-19. Both conserved end residues are part of each CDR3. The D gene is left open where the match is weak. Part of the rows lack a size; the others show once, few, many or a class for expanded clones.

J gene,D gene,clone size,V gene,CDR3 DNA,CDR3 protein
TRBJ2-7,TRBD2,few,TRBV6-1,TGTGCCAGCAGTGATACTAGCGAGCTCTACGAGCAGTACTTC,CASSDTSELYEQYF
TRBJ1-1,-,-,TRBV15,TGTGCCACCAGCAGAGATAGGGGCACTGAAGCTTTCTTT,CATSRDRGTEAFF
TRBJ2-6,TRBD1,few,TRBV7-2,TGTGCCAGCAGCTCCCATCGACAGGGGGTTGGGGCCAACGTCCTGACTTTC,CASSSHRQGVGANVLTF
TRBJ2-7,TRBD1,few,TRBV6-5,TGTGCCAGCAGTTCATGGACAGGGGTCTACGAGCAGTACTTC,CASSSWTGVYEQYF
TRBJ1-1,-,few,TRBV11-3,TGTGCCAGCAGCCCGGGGGGCACCAACACTGAAGCTTTCTTT,CASSPGGTNTEAFF
TRBJ2-1,TRBD1,-,TRBV29-1,TGCAGCCCCGACAGGGGGTCAGGCGATGAGCAGTTCTTC,CSPDRGSGDEQFF
TRBJ2-7,-,-,TRBV6-5,TGTGCCAGCACAGAACGGGAGTTCTCCTACGAGCAGTACTTC,CASTEREFSYEQYF
TRBJ1-1,-,-,TRBV12-3/TRBV12-4,TGTGCCAGCAGGTCAGGGGATTTCACTGAAGCTTTCTTT,CASRSGDFTEAFF
TRBJ1-2,-,-,TRBV27,TGTGCCAGCAGTTCCGCAGGGAGGGGGTATACTAACTATGGCTACACCTTC,CASSSAGRGYTNYGYTF
TRBJ2-1,TRBD1,few,TRBV5-6,TGTGCCAGCAGCTCCCCCGGGACAGGGGGCCCCAATGAGCAGTTCTTC,CASSSPGTGGPNEQFF
TRBJ2-7,TRBD2,-,TRBV4-2,TGTGCCAGCAGCTTTAGGACTAGCTACTACGAGCAGTACTTC,CASSFRTSYYEQYF
TRBJ2-7,TRBD2,-,TRBV4-3,TGCGCCAGCAGCCAAGATTTGGCCGGAGCGGGAGGGCCTAGAGCGTACGAGCAGTACTTC,CASSQDLAGAGGPRAYEQYF
TRBJ2-7,TRBD2,-,TRBV7-2,TGTGCCAGCAGCTTAGAGCTAGCGGGAGGGAACGAGCAGTACTTC,CASSLELAGGNEQYF
TRBJ2-1,-,-,TRBV27,TGTGCCAGCAGTTCTGTTACCATACTCAATGAGCAGTTCTTC,CASSSVTILNEQFF
TRBJ1-5,-,-,TRBV4-2,TGTGCCAGCAGCCAAGGAGGCAGCCTCAATCAGCCCCAGCATTTT,CASSQGGSLNQPQHF